The TCR beta chain described here comes from a study of response to subunit inactivated influenza vaccine. The CDR3 length is 16 residues. J gave up 6 bases and V 4 bases, and 11 bases lay outside the gene matches. Germline assignment: CDR1 MNHEY and CDR2 SMNVEV (reference sequence). In this sample, this clonotype turned up a few times. One entry per CDR3 protein results from TCRdb running MiXCR on the RT-PCR reads. This table holds about 570,000 distinct CDR3 sequences, 10% to 15% found once. The material was PBMCs from blood, obtained on the day of vaccination. The receptor was derived from a man aged 50-60 years who received an inactivated influenza vaccine. The rearrangement uses TRBV27 and TRBJ1-1; 10 bases fit TRBD1. The CDR3, as DNA: TGTGCCAGCAGTTCACGAAGGACAGGGGGGGCCGCTGAAGCTTTCTTT. This codes for CASSSRRTGGAAEAFF.